The text below deals with one T cell receptor beta chain. These data belong to a study of cytomegalovirus exposure and HLA in healthy donors. This PCR relied on a set of 60 Vbeta primers and 13 Jbeta primers. The table came from immunoSEQ multiplex PCR; TCRdb's copy has only in-frame clones and leaves some out. The profile shows 150,000 to 200,000 clones, about 65% of them singletons. V lost 3 bases, J lost 11 bases, and 13 bases lay in between. The CDR3 sequence is 12 residues long. Germline V CDR1 and CDR2: MDHEN, SYDVKM. The sequence was obtained from a woman between 18 and 29 years old in good health and CMV-seropositive. The gene calls are TRBV28 and TRBJ1-1; a weak D match, TRBD1 (6 bases). The source material was PBMCs. The CDR3 sequence is CASSFWGRGAFF. The CDR3 coding sequence is TGTGCCAGCAGTTTCTGGGGCAGGGGTGCTTTCTTT.